The next 15 T cell receptor beta chains were all read from a single sample in a study of blood T cell repertoires in COVID-19. Clones were sequenced by immunoSEQ multiplex PCR, and TCRdb holds only the in-frame ones, with some missing. Among under 350,000 clones, approximately 82% were seen once, and the ten largest hold about 4.5%. The specimen was peripheral blood. These receptors all come from a man in his fifties or sixties who had recovered from COVID-19.

CDR3 DNA sequence: TGTGCCAGCAGCCGGTCGGGGTCACCCCTCCACTTT. It encodes CASSRSGSPLHF. The V and J genes are TRBV7-2 and TRBJ1-6; D remains ambiguous. Per germline, CDR1 SGHTA and CDR2 FQGNSA. There are 12 residues in the CDR3. With 5 bases removed from V and 10 bases from J, the gap between germline ends came to 9 bases.

The rearrangement joins TRBV30 to TRBJ1-2, with D hard to call. The CDR3 spans 13 residues. Germline assignment: CDR1 GTSNPN and CDR2 SVGIG (reference sequence). Trimming removed 0 bases at V and 0 bases at J, with 5 bases between. The CDR3 sequence is CAWSVLTNYGYTF. DNA of the CDR3: TGTGCCTGGAGTGTTCTTACTAACTATGGCTACACCTTC.

A single count supports this clone. The chain combines TRBV7-8 with TRBJ2-1; 13 bases are shared with TRBD2. The CDR3 is made up of 19 amino acids. From germline, CDR1 is SGHVS and CDR2 FQNEAQ. V gave up 2 bases and J gave up 2 bases; unmatched junction bases: 9. DNA of the CDR3: TGTGCCAGCAGCTTATCCTCCGGGACTAGCGGGACCGCCTACAATGAGCAGTTCTTC. Its translation: CASSLSSGTSGTAYNEQFF.

The gene calls are TRBV9 and TRBJ2-1, with 8 positions matching TRBD2. The CDR3 runs 15 residues. CDR1 is SGDLS and CDR2 is YYNGEE in the germline V gene. V lost 0 bases, J lost 4 bases, and 3 bases stayed unmatched. The CDR3 is CASSVGPSGYNEQFF. The CDR3 bases are TGTGCCAGCAGCGTAGGCCCTAGCGGGTACAATGAGCAGTTCTTC.

This chain links TRBV3-1 (or the pseudogene TRBV3-2) with TRBJ1-4; possibly TRBD1 for D (5 bases). This CDR3 region has 13 residues. Deletions cut 4 bases from V and 7 bases from J, with 10 bases between. Germline V CDR1 and CDR2: LGHDT, YNNKEL (reference sequence). The CDR3 protein is CASSLGGGEKLFF. CDR3 sequence (DNA): TGTGCCAGCAGCCTCGGGGGTGGTGAAAAACTGTTTTTT.

The V and J genes are TRBV5-4 and TRBJ1-2, with 7 bases aligning to TRBD1. The CDR3 is 15 residues long. Germline V CDR1 and CDR2: SGHNT, YYREEE (reference sequence). The V gene end was trimmed by 4 bases and the J gene end by 5 bases; junction bases not matched to a gene: 11. CDR3 coding DNA: TGTGCCAGCAGCGCGTTCGGGACAGCACTTTATGGCTACACCTTC. Amino acids: CASSAFGTALYGYTF. The complete variable domain, with remaining parts taken from reference TRBV5-4 and TRBJ1-2, reads ETGVTQSPTHLIKTRGQQVTLRCSSQSGHNTVSWYQQALGQGPQFIFQYYREEENGRGNFPPRFSGLQFPNYSSELNVNALELDDSALYLCASSAFGTALYGYTFGSGTRLTVV.

Only a few counts were recorded for this clone. This chain joins TRBV5-5 and TRBJ2-5; possibly TRBD2 for D (5 bases). The CDR3 extends over 12 amino acids. V shed 7 bases and J shed 4 bases, with 11 bases lying between them. The V gene's germline CDR1 is SGHKS and CDR2 YYEKEE (reference sequence). Written as DNA, the CDR3 is TGTGCCAGCTCGCGGGCGGGAGAGACCCAGTACTTC. Translated: CASSRAGETQYF.

The chain uses TRBV6-4 and TRBJ2-1; perhaps TRBD1 as D (8 bases). The V end lost 3 bases, the J end lost 8 bases, and 17 bases lay between the germline ends. The CDR3 sequence is 15 residues long. The germline CDR1 and CDR2 sequences are MRHNA and SNTAGT. The CDR3: CASSDRNRGGYEQFF. CDR3 coding DNA: TGTGCCAGCAGTGATCGAAACAGGGGGGGTTATGAGCAGTTCTTC.

The chain has TRBV9 and TRBJ2-1, with D perhaps matching TRBD1 (5 bases). The CDR3 runs to 16 residues. With 0 bases removed from V and 4 bases from J, the gap between germline ends came to 14 bases. CDR1 and CDR2 from the germline V gene are SGDLS and YYNGEE. CDR3 in amino acids: CASSVVGASEYNEQFF. The DNA of the CDR3 is TGTGCCAGCAGCGTAGTTGGGGCATCGGAATACAATGAGCAGTTCTTC.

The V and J genes are TRBV2 and TRBJ2-5, with no clear D. The germline V and J ends were trimmed by 7 bases and 2 bases, with 5 bases remaining between them. There are 11 residues in the CDR3. Germline assignment: CDR1 SNHLY and CDR2 FYNNEI. The DNA of the CDR3 is TGTGCCAGCATACAGCAAGAGACCCAGTACTTC. Translated, it gives CASIQQETQYF.

This sequence joins TRBV2 and TRBJ1-3; D possibly corresponds to TRBD1 (6 bases). The CDR3 has 15 amino acids. The V gene's germline CDR1 is SNHLY and CDR2 FYNNEI. Trimming cost V 7 bases and J 3 bases, with 16 bases left between them. The CDR3 here is CASNAGGALGNTIYF. The DNA of the CDR3 is TGTGCCAGCAACGCCGGGGGGGCGCTTGGAAACACCATATATTTT.

This clone was counted once. The chain employs TRBV11-2 and TRBJ2-1, with D tentatively TRBD1 (5 bases). The ends were cut back, 8 bases at V and 5 bases at J, with 25 bases in the middle. The length of the CDR3 is 17 residues. Germline V gene data show CDR1 as SGHAT and CDR2 as FQNNGV. The CDR3 reads CASSLVIQAFGNNEQFF. The CDR3, as DNA: TGTGCCAGCTCCCTCGTAATACAGGCCTTTGGGAACAATGAGCAGTTCTTC.

The V gene is TRBV4-1, the J gene TRBJ2-5, with 7 bases matching TRBD2. V lost 6 bases and J lost 5; bases outside the gene matches: 9. Germline loops: CDR1 MGHRA, CDR2 YSYEKL. The CDR3 covers 14 residues. This CDR3 is CASRGTGEGETQYF. In nucleotides, the CDR3 is TGCGCCAGCAGGGGAACTGGGGAGGGGGAGACCCAGTACTTC.

The chain links TRBV28 to TRBJ2-1; D possibly corresponds to TRBD1 (5 bases). CDR1 and CDR2 (germline): MDHEN, SYDVKM. Between the trimmed V and J ends, which lost 8 bases and 2 bases, there was a span of 16 bases. This CDR3 contains 15 residues. The CDR3 DNA sequence: TGTGCCAGCTGGGGCTCCACACTCCCCTACAATGAGCAGTTCTTC. Its translation: CASWGSTLPYNEQFF.

The chain joins TRBV6-1 to TRBJ2-2, with 7 nucleotides matching TRBD1. V was pared by 0 bases and J by 5 bases, with 6 bases of the junction left unmatched. Germline values: CDR1 MNHNS, CDR2 SASEGT. CDR3 length: 16 residues. This CDR3 reads CASSEADRVGTGELFF. The CDR3 DNA sequence: TGTGCCAGCAGTGAAGCCGACAGGGTCGGAACCGGGGAGCTGTTTTTT.